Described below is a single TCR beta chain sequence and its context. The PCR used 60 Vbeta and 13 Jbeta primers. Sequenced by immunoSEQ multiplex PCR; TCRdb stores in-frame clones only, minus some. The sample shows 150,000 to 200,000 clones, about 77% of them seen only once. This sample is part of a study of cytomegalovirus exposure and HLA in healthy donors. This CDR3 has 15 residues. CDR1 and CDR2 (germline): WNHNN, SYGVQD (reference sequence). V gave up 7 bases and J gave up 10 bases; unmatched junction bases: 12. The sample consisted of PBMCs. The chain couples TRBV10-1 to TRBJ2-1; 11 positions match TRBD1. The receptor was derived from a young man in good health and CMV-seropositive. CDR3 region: CASNGGQGVSGEQFF. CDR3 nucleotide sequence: TGCGCCAGCAACGGGGGACAGGGGGTCTCGGGCGAGCAGTTCTTC.